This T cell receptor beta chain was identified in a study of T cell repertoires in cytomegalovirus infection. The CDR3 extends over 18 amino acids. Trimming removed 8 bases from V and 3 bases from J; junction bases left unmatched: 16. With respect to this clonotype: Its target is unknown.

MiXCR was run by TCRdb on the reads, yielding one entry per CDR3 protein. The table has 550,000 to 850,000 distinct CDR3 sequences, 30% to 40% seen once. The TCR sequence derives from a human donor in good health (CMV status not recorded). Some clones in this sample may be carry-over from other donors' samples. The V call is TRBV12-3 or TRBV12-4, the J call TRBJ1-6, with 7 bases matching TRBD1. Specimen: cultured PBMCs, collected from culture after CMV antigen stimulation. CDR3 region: CASSLSDQGDFYNSPLHF. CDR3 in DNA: TGTGCCAGCTCTTTGTCAGATCAGGGGGACTTCTATAATTCACCCCTCCACTTT.